The source of this T cell receptor beta chain is a study of cytomegalovirus exposure and HLA in healthy donors. This clone appeared a few times. Trimming stripped 6 bases from V and 7 bases from J, with 16 bases between. CDR1 KGHSH and CDR2 LQKENI come from the germline V gene. The CDR3 totals 15 residues. Vbeta (60) and Jbeta (13) primers were used in the PCR. Profiled with immunoSEQ multiplex PCR; TCRdb holds only in-frame clones, not every one. This repertoire shows over 120,000 clones, around three quarters found once; its top ten account for about 2.4%. The rearrangement uses TRBV18 and TRBJ1-6; D may be TRBD1 (6 bases). The material sequenced was PBMCs. The sequence was obtained from a woman between 18 and 30 years old in good health and CMV-seropositive. CDR3 DNA sequence: TGTGCCAGCTCGGACTCACAGGGTCGGAATTCACCCCTCCACTTT. Residues: CASSDSQGRNSPLHF.